The next 20 T cell receptor beta chains were all read from a single sample in a study of cytomegalovirus exposure and HLA in healthy donors. PCR was performed using 60 Vbeta and 13 Jbeta primers. Assay used: immunoSEQ multiplex PCR; TCRdb lists only in-frame clones, some missing. The data hold hundreds of thousands of clones, with approximately 88% observed a single time. The sequencing input was PBMCs. All receptors derive from a boy aged 2 to 10 in good health and CMV-seronegative.

The J gene is TRBJ1-1, the V gene TRBV5-1, with 8 bases identical to TRBD1. V was pared by 4 bases and J by 0 bases, with 8 bases of the junction left unmatched. This CDR3 comprises 16 residues. CDR1 and CDR2 (germline): SGHRS, YFSETQ. CDR3 in amino acids: CASSEGQGLMNTEAFF. The CDR3 DNA follows: TGCGCCAGCAGCGAAGGACAGGGCCTAATGAACACTGAAGCTTTCTTT.

This chain connects TRBV13 to TRBJ2-1; 7 positions agree with TRBD2. In germline, CDR1 is PRHDT, CDR2 FYEKMQ (reference sequence). Trimming cost V 5 bases and J 8 bases; bases outside gene matches: 18. The CDR3 extends over 17 amino acids. CDR3 nucleotide sequence: TGTGCCAGCAGCCCCCTCGGCTTGGCGGGGGTGTGGGATGAGCAGTTCTTC. Its protein product is CASSPLGLAGVWDEQFF.

This rearrangement joins TRBV30 to TRBJ2-5; 9 bases are shared with TRBD2. V was clipped by 3 bases and J by 5 bases; unmatched bases: 4. Germline assignment: CDR1 GTSNPN and CDR2 SVGIG (reference sequence). This CDR3 contains 13 residues. The DNA of the CDR3 is TGTGCCTGGAGCGGCGGGAGGGGGGAGACCCAGTACTTC. Amino acids: CAWSGGRGETQYF.

The V and J genes are TRBV5-4 and TRBJ1-6; D is unclear. This CDR3 spans 14 amino acids. Trimming removed 1 base at V and 11 bases at J, with 13 bases between. The germline V gene encodes CDR1 SGHNT and CDR2 YYREEE (reference sequence). The CDR3 loop is CASSLHGEIAPLHF. The CDR3 DNA is TGTGCCAGCAGCTTGCACGGGGAAATCGCACCCCTCCACTTT.

V is TRBV5-1 and J is TRBJ2-3; perhaps TRBD2 as D (6 bases). Germline V CDR1 and CDR2: SGHRS, YFSETQ. This CDR3 spans 16 amino acids. V was trimmed by 0 bases and J by 6 bases, leaving 17 bases between them. Written as DNA, the CDR3 is TGCGCCAGCAGCTTGGGAGTCGGGACTCTCAAGGATACGCAGTATTTT. Translation: CASSLGVGTLKDTQYF.

CDR3 residues: CASSGYRGSGNTIYF. The CDR3 nucleotides are TGTGCCAGCAGTGGATACAGGGGCTCTGGAAACACCATATATTTT. The chain joins TRBV2 to TRBJ1-3; 7 bases fit TRBD1. Germline V lookup: CDR1 SNHLY, CDR2 FYNNEI. CDR3 length: 15 residues. Germline trimming cut 4 bases from V and 0 bases from J; bases unmatched to any gene: 3.

This sequence joins TRBV27 and TRBJ1-4; 8 bases match TRBD1. Per the germline V gene, CDR1 is MNHEY and CDR2 is SMNVEV (reference sequence). The CDR3 is 17 residues long. Trimming cost V 6 bases and J 4 bases; bases outside gene matches: 13. The DNA of the CDR3 is TGTGCCAGCAGCCGAGACAGGGGTCGTGGAAATAATGAAAAACTGTTTTTT. It translates to CASSRDRGRGNNEKLFF. The whole variable domain, remainder taken from reference TRBV27 and TRBJ1-4, is EAQVTQNPRYLITVTGKKLTVTCSQNMNHEYMSWYRQDPGLGLRQIYYSMNVEVTDKGDVPEGYKVSRKEKRNFPLILESPSPNQTSLYFCASSRDRGRGNNEKLFFGSGTQLSVL.

This clone was seen a handful of times. The rearrangement uses TRBV27 and TRBJ2-3, with TRBD2 identical over 7 bases. The germline CDR1 and CDR2 sequences are MNHEY and SMNVEV (reference sequence). Trimming took 4 bases from V and 0 from J; bases not matched to a gene: 4. The CDR3 totals 15 residues. CDR3 sequence: CASSSSSGSTDTQYF. CDR3 nucleotides: TGTGCCAGCAGTTCTAGTAGCGGGAGCACAGATACGCAGTATTTT.

V is TRBV19 and J is TRBJ2-7; TRBD1 matches 8 bases. Germline-derived CDR1 and CDR2 are LNHDA and SQIVND (reference sequence). Trimming removed 4 bases from V and 3 bases from J; junction bases left unmatched: 5. The CDR3 loop spans 14 amino acids. The CDR3 reads CASSKDRAVYEQYF. In DNA, the CDR3 is TGTGCCAGTAGTAAGGACAGGGCGGTCTACGAGCAGTACTTC.

The genes are TRBV5-4 and TRBJ2-7, with 16 bases aligning to TRBD2. The V gene end was trimmed by 3 bases and the J gene end by 11 bases; junction bases not matched to a gene: 5. CDR1 is SGHNT and CDR2 is YYREEE in the germline V gene (reference sequence). The CDR3 runs 14 residues. The CDR3 spells CASSSGLAGGEEYF. In DNA, the CDR3 is TGTGCCAGCAGCTCGGGACTAGCGGGGGGGGAGGAGTACTTC.

This rearrangement joins TRBV14 to TRBJ2-7, with D perhaps TRBD2 (5 bases). V lost 4 bases to trimming and J lost 2 bases, with 15 bases between them. The length of the CDR3 is 15 residues. Looked up from germline, CDR1 is SGHDN and CDR2 is FVKESK. The CDR3, as DNA: TGTGCCAGCAGCCCCCTCGTTAGCGCGACCTACGAGCAGTACTTC. Protein sequence: CASSPLVSATYEQYF.

This chain links TRBV14 with TRBJ2-1, with TRBD2 identical over 13 bases. The CDR3 totals 17 residues. J gave up 10 bases and V 2 bases, and 11 bases lay outside the gene matches. The V gene's germline CDR1 is SGHDN and CDR2 FVKESK. CDR3 loop: CASSQILGTSGVGEQFF. DNA of the CDR3: TGTGCCAGCAGCCAAATTCTCGGGACTAGCGGGGTCGGGGAGCAGTTCTTC.

The chain is built from TRBV2 and TRBJ1-2, with 8 bases identical to TRBD1. Trimming took 4 bases from V and 7 from J; bases not matched to a gene: 11. CDR1 SNHLY and CDR2 FYNNEI come from the germline V gene. The CDR3 extends over 15 amino acids. The CDR3 sequence is CASSGWQGANSGYTF. In nucleotides, the CDR3 is TGTGCCAGCAGTGGTTGGCAGGGGGCGAATTCTGGCTACACCTTC.

This clone came up once. V and J are TRBV27 and TRBJ1-2, with TRBD1 identical over 8 bases. Germline trimming cut 4 bases from V and 6 bases from J; bases unmatched to any gene: 1. The CDR3 spans 12 residues. Germline CDR1 and CDR2: MNHEY and SMNVEV (reference sequence). The CDR3 reads CASSSTGDGYTF. Written as DNA, the CDR3 is TGTGCCAGCAGTTCGACAGGGGATGGCTACACCTTC.

V gene TRBV30 combines with J gene TRBJ1-2; 8 nucleotides agree with TRBD1. After removal of 0 bases from V and 4 bases from J, the junction contained 16 bases not matched to a gene. The CDR3 extends over 18 amino acids. Germline values: CDR1 GTSNPN, CDR2 SVGIG (reference sequence). Written as DNA, the CDR3 is TGTGCCTGGAGTGTACTAAGGCAGGGGGCGGTTTGGGGCTATGGCTACACCTTC. Translated, it gives CAWSVLRQGAVWGYGYTF.

The rearrangement uses TRBV10-3 and TRBJ2-7, with 9 positions matching TRBD2. J lost 0 bases, V lost 0 bases, and 6 bases had no gene match. The CDR3 runs 17 residues. CDR1 is ENHRY, CDR2 SYGVKD, per germline. The CDR3 nucleotides read TGTGCCATCAGTGAGTCACCGATTAGCGGGAGCTCCTACGAGCAGTACTTC. Amino acids: CAISESPISGSSYEQYF.

V and J are TRBV30 and TRBJ1-1; D might be TRBD1 (6 bases). CDR3 length equals 13 residues. V shed 0 bases and J shed 6 bases, with 11 bases lying between them. Germline V gene lookup returns CDR1 GTSNPN and CDR2 SVGIG (reference sequence). The CDR3 bases are TGTGCCTGGAGTGTACGAGGGGGTTCTGAAGCTTTCTTT. The encoded protein is CAWSVRGGSEAFF.

The rearrangement uses TRBV5-6 and TRBJ1-5, with a tentative D call TRBD1 (5 bases). CDR1 and CDR2 from the germline V gene are SGHDT and YYEEEE. The ends were cut back, 5 bases at V and 9 bases at J, with 18 bases in the middle. The CDR3 is 14 residues long. CDR3 loop: CASSSGRSLGPQHF. DNA of the CDR3: TGTGCCAGCAGTTCAGGGCGCAGCTTGGGGCCCCAGCATTTT.

The rearrangement uses TRBV5-6 and TRBJ2-7; TRBD2 is a possible D gene (5 bases). The germline gives CDR1 SGHDT, CDR2 YYEEEE. Trimming took 1 base from V and 5 from J, leaving 13 bases between them. The CDR3 has 14 residues. The CDR3 nucleotides are TGTGCCAGCAGCTTGATAGGGAGTGTCCACGAGCAGTACTTC. Translating it yields CASSLIGSVHEQYF.

This clone has only a few counts. This chain uses TRBV6-4 with TRBJ1-4, with D unresolved. CDR3 length: 13 amino acids. Trimming cost V 0 bases and J 10 bases, with 9 bases left between them. Germline CDR1 and CDR2: MRHNA and SNTAGT. In nucleotides, the CDR3 is TGTGCCAGCAGTGACTCGGAAAGAGGAAAACTGTTTTTT. Translating gives CASSDSERGKLFF.